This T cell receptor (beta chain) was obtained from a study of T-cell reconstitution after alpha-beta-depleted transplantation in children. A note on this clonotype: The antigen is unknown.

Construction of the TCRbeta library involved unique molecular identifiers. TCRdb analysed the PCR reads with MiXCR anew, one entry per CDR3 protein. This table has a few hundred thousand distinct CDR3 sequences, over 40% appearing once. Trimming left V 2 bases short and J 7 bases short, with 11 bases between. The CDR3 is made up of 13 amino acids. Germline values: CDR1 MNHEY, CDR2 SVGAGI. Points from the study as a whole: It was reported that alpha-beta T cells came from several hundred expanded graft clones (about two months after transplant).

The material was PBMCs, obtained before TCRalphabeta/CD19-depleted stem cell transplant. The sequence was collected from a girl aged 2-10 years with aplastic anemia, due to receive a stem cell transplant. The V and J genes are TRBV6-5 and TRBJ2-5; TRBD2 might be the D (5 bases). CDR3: CASSYSLEGTQYF. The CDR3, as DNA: TGTGCCAGCAGTTACAGTCTAGAGGGGACCCAGTACTTC.